This section outlines one TCR beta chain sequence together with its context. The sample comes from a study of blood T cell repertoires in COVID-19. This CDR3 region has 16 residues. The J segment lost 5 bases and the V segment lost 3 bases, leaving 8 bases of the junction unmatched. Germline V gene data show CDR1 as SGHRS and CDR2 as YFSETQ. The data were produced by immunoSEQ multiplex PCR, yet TCRdb's version contains in-frame clones alone and is incomplete. The sample has some 150,000 clones; around 84% are singletons. The sequence came from a man aged 70 or older with acute or convalescent COVID-19. The chain carries TRBV5-1 and TRBJ2-1, with 10 bases matching TRBD2. Specimen: peripheral blood. The CDR3 spells CASSSTPGLAHNEQFF. CDR3 nucleotides: TGCGCCAGCAGCTCTACTCCGGGACTAGCGCACAATGAGCAGTTCTTC.